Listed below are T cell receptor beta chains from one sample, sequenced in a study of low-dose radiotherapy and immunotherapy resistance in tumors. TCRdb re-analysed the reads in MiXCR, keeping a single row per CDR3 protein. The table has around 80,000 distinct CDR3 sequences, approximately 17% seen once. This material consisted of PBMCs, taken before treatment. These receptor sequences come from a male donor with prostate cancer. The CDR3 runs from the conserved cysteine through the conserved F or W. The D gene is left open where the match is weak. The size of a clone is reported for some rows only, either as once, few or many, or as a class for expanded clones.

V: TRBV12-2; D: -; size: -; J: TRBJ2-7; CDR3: CASYISGGAYEQYF; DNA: TGTGCAAGTTACATTAGCGGGGGGGCCTACGAGCAGTACTTC
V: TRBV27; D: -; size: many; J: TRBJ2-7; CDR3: CATRQLNSYEQYF; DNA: TGTGCCACCCGACAGCTCAACTCCTACGAGCAGTACTTC
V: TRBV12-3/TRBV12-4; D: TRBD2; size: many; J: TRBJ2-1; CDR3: CASIWTSGRPGNEQFF; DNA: TGTGCCAGCATTTGGACTAGCGGGAGGCCAGGCAATGAGCAGTTCTTC
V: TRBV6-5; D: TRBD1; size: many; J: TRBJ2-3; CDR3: CASRKRQGSDTQYF; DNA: TGTGCCAGCAGAAAGAGACAGGGCTCAGATACGCAGTATTTT
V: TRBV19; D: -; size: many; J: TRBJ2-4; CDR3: CASRAGTGKNIQYF; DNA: TGTGCCAGTCGCGCAGGGACGGGCAAAAACATTCAGTACTTC
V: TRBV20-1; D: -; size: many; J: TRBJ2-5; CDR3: CSAQRAEETQYF; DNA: TGCAGTGCCCAGCGGGCTGAAGAGACCCAGTACTTC
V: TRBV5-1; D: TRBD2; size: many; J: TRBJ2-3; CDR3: CASSHGLAGGTDTQYF; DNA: TGCGCCAGCAGCCACGGACTAGCGGGAGGCACAGATACGCAGTATTTT
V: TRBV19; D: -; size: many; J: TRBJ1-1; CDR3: CASSFLGTEAFF; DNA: TGTGCCAGTAGCTTTTTGGGGACTGAAGCTTTCTTT
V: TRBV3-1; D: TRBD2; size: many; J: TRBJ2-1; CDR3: CASSPRRMTSGNDEQFF; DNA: TGTGCCAGCAGCCCCAGACGAATGACTAGCGGGAACGATGAGCAGTTCTTC
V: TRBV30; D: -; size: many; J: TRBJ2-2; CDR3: CAWSGFAGGELFF; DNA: TGTGCCTGGAGTGGATTCGCTGGTGGGGAGCTGTTTTTT